This T cell receptor (beta chain) was identified in a study of blood T cell repertoires in COVID-19. Study at large: In each case, the material was cDNA or gDNA derived from T cells, B-cell-depleted T cells, or PBMCs.

Germline values: CDR1 SGHAT, CDR2 FQNNGV. The V and J ends lost 1 base and 6 bases, in that order; junction bases with no gene match: 3. CDR3 length equals 14 residues. Original analysis: Cell counts per sample came from amplifying reference gene primers. The data were produced by immunoSEQ multiplex PCR, yet TCRdb's version contains in-frame clones alone and is incomplete. V, J and clone size are taken as reported in that table, and D and trimming were inferred from the DNA itself. The repertoire includes hundreds of thousands of clones, approximately 88% of them detected once, and approximately 6.6% sits in the top ten.

This chain connects TRBV11-2 to TRBJ2-5; 9 bases line up with TRBD2. The specimen sequenced was peripheral blood. The source is a woman between 25 and 40 years old who had recovered from COVID-19. As DNA, the CDR3 is TGTGCCAGCAGCTTAGGTAGCGGGGGAAAGACCCAGTACTTC. Translating gives CASSLGSGGKTQYF.